This TCR beta chain is drawn from a study of a mutant IDH1 vaccine in newly diagnosed glioma. Study in general: Treated patients showed a male proportion of around 60%, a female proportion of around 40%, and a mean age of approximately 40 years.

The table came from immunoSEQ multiplex PCR; TCRdb's copy has only in-frame clones and leaves some out. This repertoire shows tens of thousands of clones, around 83% found once; its top ten account for about 4.8%. Sample time point: baseline, week 1 (first vaccination visit). Treatment of the sample: pre-vaccination baseline after standard-of-care therapy. The source material was peripheral blood mononuclear cells (PBMCs), sampled from a glioma patient treated with radiotherapy, temozolomide or both. This clonotype originated in a woman aged 18-29 years with glioma. Some clones in this sample may be carry-over from other donors' samples.

The CDR3 coding sequence is TGTGCCAGCAGTGGGGCAAATGAGCAGTTCTTC. Amino acid sequence: CASSGANEQFF. The chain couples TRBV6-6 to TRBJ2-1, with D possibly being TRBD1 (5 bases). The V end was cut by 5 bases, the J end by 7 bases, with 6 bases between. Germline V gene sequence: CDR1 MNHNY, CDR2 SVGAGI (reference sequence). The CDR3 spans 11 residues.